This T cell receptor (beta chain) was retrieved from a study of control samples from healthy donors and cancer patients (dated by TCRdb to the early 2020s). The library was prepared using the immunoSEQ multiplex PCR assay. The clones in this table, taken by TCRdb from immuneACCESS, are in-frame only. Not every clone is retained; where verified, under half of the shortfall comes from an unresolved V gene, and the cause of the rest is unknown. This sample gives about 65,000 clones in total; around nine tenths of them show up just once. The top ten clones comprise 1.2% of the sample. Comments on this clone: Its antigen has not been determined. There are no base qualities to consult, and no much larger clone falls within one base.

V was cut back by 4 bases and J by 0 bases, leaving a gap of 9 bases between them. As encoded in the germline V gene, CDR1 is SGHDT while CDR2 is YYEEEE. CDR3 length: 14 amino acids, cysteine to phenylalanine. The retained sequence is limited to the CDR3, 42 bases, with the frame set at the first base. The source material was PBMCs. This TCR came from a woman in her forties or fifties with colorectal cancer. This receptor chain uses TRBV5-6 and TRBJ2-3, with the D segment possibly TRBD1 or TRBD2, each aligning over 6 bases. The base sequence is TGTGCCAGCAGCAGGGGGGCTAGCACAGATACGCAGTATTTT. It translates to CASSRGASTDTQYF.